The sequence of this T cell receptor beta chain was determined in a study of blood T cell repertoires in COVID-19. Across the whole study: PBMCs, B-cell-depleted T cells, or T cells were the source of the cDNA or gDNA that made up the material.

Here immunoSEQ multiplex PCR was the method, and the copy in TCRdb shows in-frame clones only, minus some. The sample carries over 350,000 clones, 85% to 90% recorded once. J lost 4 bases, V lost 3 bases, and 4 bases had no gene match. Germline CDR1 and CDR2: MNHEY and SMNVEV (reference sequence). This CDR3 has 16 residues. The sequenced sample was PBMCs or T cells enriched from blood (not recorded which). J is TRBJ1-6 and V is TRBV27; 9 positions match TRBD1. The sequence derives from a woman in her 30s with acute COVID-19. The CDR3 here is CASSLKQGAYNSPLHF. The CDR3 DNA follows: TGTGCCAGCAGTTTGAAACAGGGGGCTTATAATTCACCCCTCCACTTT.